This T cell receptor (beta chain) came from a study of T cell clonotyping in hematopoietic cell transplantation. About the study: Recipient samples before transplant were obtained post-cytoreduction.

Method: immunoSEQ multiplex PCR; TCRdb's copy keeps in-frame clones and lacks some. The table lists around 80,000 clones, 90% to 96% of them singletons. A note on this clone: Its target is unknown.

Notes on the study in general: No sorting was done, leaving CD4 and CD8 contributions mixed.

Germline CDR1 and CDR2: SEHNR and FQNEAQ (reference sequence). CDR3 length: 16 amino acids. After removal of 6 bases from V and 2 bases from J, the junction contained 10 bases not matched to a gene. Described time point: recipient sample about 28 days before transplant, after cytoreduction. Recipients were bled about 28 days pretransplant and at posttransplant days 30, 100, 180. This rearrangement joins TRBV7-9 to TRBJ2-1, with 7 bases identical to TRBD2. This TCR came from a woman aged 50 to 65 with acute myeloid leukemia. Some clones in this sample may be carry-over from other donors' samples. The specimen comprised peripheral blood mononuclear cells, sampled before stem cell transplant. CDR3 region: CASRTPRGTTYNEQFF. Here the CDR3 DNA reads TGTGCCAGCAGAACCCCCCGGGGGACTACCTACAATGAGCAGTTCTTC.